The 31 T cell receptor beta chains below come from one sample, sequenced in a study of blood T cell repertoires in COVID-19. The table came from immunoSEQ multiplex PCR; TCRdb's copy has only in-frame clones and leaves some out. Here the sample spans around 280,000 clones, around nine tenths being singletons. Specimen: PBMCs or T cells enriched from blood (not recorded which). These receptors all come from a middle-aged woman who had recovered from COVID-19.

The V gene is TRBV24-1, the J gene TRBJ2-2, with 9 bases that match TRBD1. Trimming removed 10 bases from V and 6 bases from J; junction bases left unmatched: 2. This CDR3 has 12 amino acids. Germline CDR1 reads KGHDR; CDR2 reads SFDVKD. The CDR3 region has the DNA TGTGCCACACGGACAGGGGCCGGGGAGCTGTTTTTT. It encodes CATRTGAGELFF.

Only a few counts were recorded for this clone. V usage is TRBV27 and J usage is TRBJ2-7, with 9 positions matching TRBD2. Trimming took 3 bases from V and 4 from J; bases not matched to a gene: 4. The germline V gene encodes CDR1 MNHEY and CDR2 SMNVEV (reference sequence). This CDR3 comprises 14 residues. The chain's CDR3 is CASSFLSGRYEQYF. In nucleotides, the CDR3 is TGTGCCAGCAGTTTCCTGAGCGGGAGGTACGAGCAGTACTTC.

V is TRBV5-4 and J is TRBJ2-6; TRBD1 aligns across 7 bases. CDR1 is SGHNT and CDR2 is YYREEE in the germline V gene (reference sequence). Trimming at V came to 4 bases and at J to 6 bases, leaving 7 bases not matched to a gene. There are 15 residues in the CDR3. The CDR3 protein is CASSRPGGAANVLTF. Here the CDR3 DNA reads TGTGCCAGCAGCAGGCCAGGGGGTGCGGCCAACGTCCTGACTTTC.

The chain carries TRBV7-3 and TRBJ2-1; D remains ambiguous. From germline, CDR1 is SGHTA and CDR2 FQGTGA. The CDR3 has 13 residues. Trimming shortened V by 6 bases and J by 8 bases, and 14 bases separated the two germline ends. The CDR3 here is CASRAYARYEQFF. CDR3 nucleotides: TGTGCCAGCAGAGCTTATGCTAGATATGAGCAGTTCTTC.

The chain carries TRBV11-1 and TRBJ1-4; the match to TRBD1 covers 9 bases. Germline V gene data show CDR1 as SGHAT and CDR2 as FQDESV (reference sequence). The junction had 9 bases not matched to a gene; V was cut back by 5 bases and J by 5 bases. The CDR3 totals 16 residues. This CDR3 is CASSQPLGTGNEKLFF. The CDR3 nucleotides read TGTGCCAGCAGCCAGCCTTTGGGGACAGGGAATGAAAAACTGTTTTTT.

The J gene is TRBJ1-3, the V gene TRBV30; tentative D call: TRBD1 (5 bases). The CDR3 runs 16 residues. From germline, CDR1 is GTSNPN and CDR2 SVGIG (reference sequence). Deletions cut 0 bases from V and 4 bases from J, with 16 bases between. DNA for the CDR3: TGTGCCTGGAGTGTACAGTCGGAGCCAGGGGGAAACACCATATATTTT. It is translated as CAWSVQSEPGGNTIYF.

This clone was found once. The chain employs TRBV7-2 and TRBJ2-3, with D unclear. V lost 3 bases and J 1 base, leaving 8 bases between the germline ends. Germline CDR1 reads SGHTA; CDR2 reads FQGNSA. The CDR3 contains 14 residues. CDR3 amino acids: CASSFLTGTDTQYF. The CDR3 DNA follows: TGTGCCAGCAGCTTCCTCACGGGCACAGATACGCAGTATTTT. Filled out from reference TRBV7-2 and TRBJ2-3, the complete variable domain reads GAGVSQSPSNKVTEKGKDVELRCDPISGHTALYWYRQSLGQGLEFLIYFQGNSAPDKSGLPSDRFSAERTGGSVSTLTIQRTQQEDSAVYLCASSFLTGTDTQYFGPGTRLTVL.

The J gene is TRBJ2-7, the V gene TRBV29-1; a weak D match, TRBD1 (6 bases). V was pared by 0 bases and J by 2 bases, with 11 bases between. The CDR3 totals 14 residues. Germline V gene lookup returns CDR1 SQVTM and CDR2 ANQGSEA. CDR3 DNA: TGCAGCGTTGAAGATCGGGACAAACCCTACGAGCAGTACTTC. Protein sequence: CSVEDRDKPYEQYF.

The CDR3: CASSLVRVGGNTIYF. DNA of the CDR3: TGTGCCAGCAGCTTAGTCAGGGTTGGCGGAAACACCATATATTTT. The chain joins TRBV11-2 to TRBJ1-3; D is possibly TRBD1 (5 bases). With 1 base removed from V and 4 bases from J, the gap between germline ends came to 11 bases. The CDR3 contains 15 residues. In germline, CDR1 is SGHAT, CDR2 FQNNGV.

J is TRBJ1-4 and V is TRBV5-1; 8 bases agree with TRBD1. The junction had 5 bases not matched to a gene; V was cut back by 5 bases and J by 2 bases. From germline, CDR1 is SGHRS and CDR2 YFSETQ. The CDR3 runs to 15 residues. The CDR3, as DNA: TGCGCCAGCAGTCCAGGGGGCTCGACTAATGAAAAACTGTTTTTT. Protein sequence: CASSPGGSTNEKLFF.

CDR3: CASSLALAGEDEQFF. For the CDR3, the DNA is TGTGCCAGCAGCTTAGCTCTAGCGGGAGAGGATGAGCAGTTCTTC. V and J are TRBV7-8 and TRBJ2-1; 10 positions agree with TRBD2. There are 15 residues in the CDR3. Trimming cost V 0 bases and J 8 bases; bases outside gene matches: 4. Germline CDR1 reads SGHVS; CDR2 reads FQNEAQ.

The chain uses TRBV28 and TRBJ1-5, with D unclear. The germline gives CDR1 MDHEN, CDR2 SYDVKM. The length of the CDR3 is 13 residues. V was clipped by 2 bases and J by 5 bases, with 7 bases between them. In DNA form, the CDR3 reads TGTGCCAGCAGTTTACCCCTCCATCAGCCCCAGCATTTT. It is translated as CASSLPLHQPQHF.

Concerning this clone itself: A much larger clonotype is one base distant, so this may be a read error. The CDR3 DNA reads as TGTGCCACTAGCGGGAGCTCCTACAATGAGCAGTTCTTC. Translating gives CATSGSSYNEQFF. This chain uses TRBV12-3 or TRBV12-4 with TRBJ2-1, with TRBD2 matching 10 bases. This CDR3 has 13 residues. V gave up 10 bases and J gave up 0 bases; unmatched junction bases: 0.

J is TRBJ2-2 and V is TRBV21-1; TRBD1 reflects the table's D call only, with no check against the DNA. TRBV21-1 is noted as a pseudogene. This CDR3 is built from 15 residues. This CDR3 reads CASRPNRGGTGELFF. In DNA form, the CDR3 reads TGTGCCAGCAGACCCAACAGGGGAGGCACCGGGGAGCTGTTTTTT.

The rearrangement links TRBV24-1 to TRBJ2-3, with TRBD2 matching 15 bases. CDR3 length: 15 residues. Germline V gives CDR1 KGHDR, CDR2 SFDVKD. The J segment lost 2 bases and the V segment lost 9 bases, leaving 2 bases of the junction unmatched. Here the CDR3 reads CATGLAGGPTDTQYF. Written as DNA, the CDR3 is TGTGCCACCGGACTAGCGGGAGGGCCCACAGATACGCAGTATTTT.

The chain couples TRBV5-6 to TRBJ1-5, with D maybe TRBD1 (5 bases). The V end lost 3 bases, the J end lost 3 bases, and 10 bases lay between the germline ends. The CDR3 totals 14 residues. Germline V gene data show CDR1 as SGHDT and CDR2 as YYEEEE. CDR3 in DNA: TGTGCCAGCAGCTCCGGACACAACAATCAGCCCCAGCATTTT. It codes for CASSSGHNNQPQHF.

This chain joins TRBV30 and TRBJ1-3, with TRBD1 as a possible D gene (5 bases). CDR1 is GTSNPN and CDR2 is SVGIG in the germline V gene (reference sequence). V was pared by 1 base and J by 0 bases, with 13 bases between. The CDR3 runs to 16 residues. The CDR3 DNA sequence: TGTGCCTGGAGTGGCCCGTGGGGGGGCTCTGGAAACACCATATATTTT. It encodes CAWSGPWGGSGNTIYF.

The chain employs TRBV9 and TRBJ1-2; D not certain. CDR1 SGDLS and CDR2 YYNGEE come from the germline V gene. This CDR3 region has 18 residues. Trimming removed 2 bases at V and 2 bases at J, with 22 bases between. DNA of the CDR3: TGTGCCAGCAGCGTTGGGTGGCAGCGCCGCAAAAAAAACTATGGCTACACCTTC. It encodes CASSVGWQRRKKNYGYTF.

The J gene is TRBJ2-1, the V gene TRBV7-3; 7 bases are shared with TRBD1. The CDR3 is 13 residues long. The V gene end was trimmed by 4 bases and the J gene end by 4 bases; junction bases not matched to a gene: 1. The germline V gene encodes CDR1 SGHTA and CDR2 FQGTGA. The CDR3 region is CASSSQGYNEQFF. The CDR3 DNA follows: TGTGCCAGCAGCTCACAGGGGTACAATGAGCAGTTCTTC.

The chain couples TRBV7-2 to TRBJ1-3; no reliable D call. V lost 1 base, J lost 4 bases, and 8 bases lay in between. This CDR3 has 14 amino acids. CDR1 is SGHTA, CDR2 FQGNSA, per germline. CDR3 in amino acids: CASSLGAGGNTIYF. The CDR3 DNA reads TGTGCCAGCAGCTTAGGGGCTGGGGGAAACACCATATATTTT.

This chain joins TRBV18 and TRBJ1-1; the match to TRBD1 covers 8 bases. J lost 4 bases, V lost 5 bases, and 12 bases had no gene match. The germline CDR1 and CDR2 sequences are KGHSH and LQKENI. The CDR3 is made up of 16 amino acids. CDR3 in amino acids: CASSSRSQGAVTEAFF. The CDR3 nucleotides are TGTGCCAGCTCATCCCGTTCGCAGGGGGCTGTCACTGAAGCTTTCTTT. The full variable domain, in which reference TRBV18 and TRBJ1-1 provide the parts outside the CDR3, is NAGVMQNPRHLVRRRGQEARLRCSPMKGHSHVYWYRQLPEEGLKFMVYLQKENIIDESGMPKERFSAEFPKEGPSILRIQQVVRGDSAAYFCASSSRSQGAVTEAFFGQGTRLTVV.

The V call is TRBV19, the J call TRBJ2-7; TRBD1 might be the D (6 bases). The CDR3 length is 14 residues. Trimming took 3 bases from V and 6 from J, leaving 15 bases between them. Germline V gives CDR1 LNHDA, CDR2 SQIVND (reference sequence). The DNA of the CDR3 is TGTGCCAGTAGTATGGACAGCTCAGCGGTCGAGCAGTACTTC. Translating gives CASSMDSSAVEQYF.

This clone was observed a handful of times. The chain couples TRBV30 to TRBJ2-2; D is undetermined. This CDR3 spans 12 amino acids. V dropped 5 bases and J dropped 6 bases, with 10 bases sitting between them. The germline V gene has CDR1 GTSNPN and CDR2 SVGIG (reference sequence). CDR3 residues: CAWGPTSGELFF. As DNA, the CDR3 is TGTGCCTGGGGGCCCACTTCCGGGGAGCTGTTTTTT. The whole variable domain, remainder taken from reference TRBV30 and TRBJ2-2, is SQTIHQWPATLVQPVGSPLSLECTVEGTSNPNLYWYRQAAGRGLQLLFYSVGIGQISSEVPQNLSASRPQDRQFILSSKKLLLSDSGFYLCAWGPTSGELFFGEGSRLTVL.

The rearrangement uses TRBV5-1 and TRBJ2-5; TRBD2 matches 7 bases. Germline-derived CDR1 and CDR2 are SGHRS and YFSETQ. The V and J ends lost 4 bases and 2 bases, in that order; junction bases with no gene match: 8. This CDR3 is built from 15 residues. The CDR3 sequence is CASSPQTSRQETQYF. The DNA for the CDR3 is TGCGCCAGCAGCCCTCAGACTAGCCGTCAAGAGACCCAGTACTTC.

This chain links TRBV7-2 with TRBJ1-1, with 7 bases matching TRBD1. The trim removed 1 base at V and 6 bases at J, leaving 11 bases unmatched. CDR1 SGHTA and CDR2 FQGNSA come from the germline V gene. There are 16 residues in the CDR3. As DNA, the CDR3 is TGTGCCAGCAGCTTAGGCAGAGACAGGGTATTGGCTGAAGCTTTCTTT. It codes for CASSLGRDRVLAEAFF.

The V and J genes are TRBV7-8 and TRBJ1-1; 8 nucleotides match TRBD1. V was pared by 0 bases and J by 3 bases, with 6 bases of the junction left unmatched. Germline V lookup: CDR1 SGHVS, CDR2 FQNEAQ. The CDR3 runs to 16 residues. CDR3 region: CASSLARQGADTEAFF. DNA for the CDR3: TGTGCCAGCAGCTTAGCGAGGCAGGGGGCTGACACTGAAGCTTTCTTT. Together with reference TRBV7-8 and TRBJ1-1, the CDR3 gives the full variable domain: GAGVSQSPRYKVAKRGQDVALRCDPISGHVSLFWYQQALGQGPEFLTYFQNEAQLDKSGLPSDRFFAERPEGSVSTLKIQRTQQEDSAVYLCASSLARQGADTEAFFGQGTRLTVV.

This sequence joins TRBV30 and TRBJ1-6; no reliable D call. Trimming took 3 bases from V and 7 from J, leaving 10 bases between them. This CDR3 contains 13 residues. Germline V gene sequence: CDR1 GTSNPN, CDR2 SVGIG (reference sequence). CDR3 DNA sequence: TGTGCCTGGAGAGCGGGTGGGAATTCACCCCTCCACTTT. It is translated as CAWRAGGNSPLHF.

The chain couples TRBV6-5 to TRBJ2-7, with 9 bases fitting TRBD1. The CDR3 consists of 13 residues. Trimming took 7 bases from V and 0 from J; bases not matched to a gene: 1. Germline V lookup: CDR1 MNHEY, CDR2 SVGAGI. The CDR3: CASMTGGSYEQYF. The CDR3 bases are TGTGCCAGCATGACAGGGGGCTCCTACGAGCAGTACTTC.

The genes are TRBV7-2 and TRBJ1-5; possible D gene TRBD1, 6 bases. V was trimmed by 1 base and J by 6 bases, leaving 13 bases between them. Looked up from germline, CDR1 is SGHTA and CDR2 is FQGNSA. The CDR3 has 15 residues. This chain's CDR3 is CASSLGYQQGQPQHF. The DNA of the CDR3 is TGTGCCAGCAGCTTAGGGTACCAACAGGGTCAGCCCCAGCATTTT.

The chain carries TRBV10-2 and TRBJ2-3; possible D gene TRBD2, 6 bases. Trimming removed 9 bases at V and 6 bases at J, with 16 bases between. The CDR3 is 13 residues long. CDR1 and CDR2 from the germline V gene are WSHSY and SAAADI. Written as DNA, the CDR3 is TGCGCCAGTTCTCCACGCGGAGGGGATACGCAGTATTTT. As protein: CASSPRGGDTQYF.

The chain links TRBV27 to TRBJ2-3; 7 bases fit TRBD2. J gave up 1 base and V 6 bases, and 13 bases lay outside the gene matches. Germline V gene sequence: CDR1 MNHEY, CDR2 SMNVEV (reference sequence). The CDR3 spans 17 residues. The CDR3 coding sequence is TGTGCCAGCAGCCCCACTTGGGGGGGTCTGGGCACAGATACGCAGTATTTT. Translated, it gives CASSPTWGGLGTDTQYF.